This TCR beta chain was recorded in a study of shared clonotypes between healthy human individuals. This CDR3 has 15 residues. V was cut by 1 base and J by 4 bases, with 14 bases left in between. CDR1 and CDR2 from the germline V gene are SGDLS and YYNGEE. In the naive CD8 group, cells lacked CD45RO and were positively selected for CCR7, so terminally differentiated effector memory CD45RA+ cells were left out. TCRdb's copy holds only in-frame clones and misses some; the assay was immunoSEQ multiplex PCR. The data hold roughly 550,000 clones, with around 95% observed a single time. The sample was naive CD8+ T cells sorted from blood. V usage is TRBV9 and J usage is TRBJ1-2; a possible D gene is TRBD1 (5 bases). This TCR derives from a woman in her 30s in good health. This CDR3 reads CASSVFGGDSYGYTF. The CDR3 nucleotides are TGTGCCAGCAGCGTATTTGGAGGGGATAGCTATGGCTACACCTTC.